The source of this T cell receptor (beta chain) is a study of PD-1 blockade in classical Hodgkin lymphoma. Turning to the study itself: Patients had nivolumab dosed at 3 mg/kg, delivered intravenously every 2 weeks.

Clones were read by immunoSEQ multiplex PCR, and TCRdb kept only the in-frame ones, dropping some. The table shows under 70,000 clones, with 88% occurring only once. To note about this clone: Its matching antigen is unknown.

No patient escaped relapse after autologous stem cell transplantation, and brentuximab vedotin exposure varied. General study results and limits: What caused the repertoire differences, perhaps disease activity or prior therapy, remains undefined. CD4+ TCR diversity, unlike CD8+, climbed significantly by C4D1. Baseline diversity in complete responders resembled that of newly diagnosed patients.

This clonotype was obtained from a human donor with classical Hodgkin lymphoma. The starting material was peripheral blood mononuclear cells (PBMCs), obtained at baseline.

This CDR3 reads CASSFKLSGGEQYF. DNA of the CDR3: TGTGCCAGCAGCTTCAAACTCTCAGGGGGTGAGCAGTACTTC. This sequence joins TRBV7-2 and TRBJ2-7, with 7 bases aligning to TRBD1. The CDR3 extends over 14 amino acids. V was pared by 3 bases and J by 7 bases, with 9 bases of the junction left unmatched. Germline assignment: CDR1 SGHTA and CDR2 FQGNSA.